This TCR beta chain stems from a study of immune evolution from preneoplasia to lung adenocarcinoma (dated by TCRdb to about 2021). With respect to the entire study: HLA loss of heterozygosity was observed in approximately 7%, 15% and 30% of AIS, MIA and ADC lesions, respectively, and was not observed in any AAH lesions. The TCR sequencing data were obtained from around 51 patients. The overall cohort was made up of more than 40 patients with pulmonary nodules who had surgical resection. Resected precursor lesions (AAH, AIS, MIA) and invasive adenocarcinomas were each compared against paired morphologically normal lung tissue. The immune data were combined with whole exome sequencing and methylation data from the same cohort of nodules. The sample size depended on which specimens were available, not on a prior power calculation. Immune contexture across lung adenocarcinoma precursors and invasive adenocarcinoma was profiled using immune gene expression, TCR sequencing and multiplex immunofluorescence. According to the study, more than 100 samples were used for TCR sequencing. POLYSOLVER was used to infer class I HLA alleles from exome data, and LOHHLA was used to detect allele-specific HLA loss. What the work shows at the level of the full study, not this receptor alone: The highest top T cell clone frequencies were observed in normal lung, and a progressive decrease in top T cell clone frequencies appeared to occur from AAH through AIS, MIA and invasive adenocarcinoma. The findings reflected association rather than direct causation, and larger cohorts with long-term follow-up and longitudinal biopsies were considered necessary. T cell clonality was highest in KRAS-mutant nodules compared with EGFR-mutant or double wild-type lesions. All patients were from Japan and China, so applicability to Western populations was uncertain. Clonality was highest in normal lung, while later-stage lesions appeared to show lower clonality but higher T cell density and diversity.

The patients had resection in Japan or China between about 2013 and 2017. Two lung cancer pathologists independently reviewed H&E slides to confirm the histologic diagnosis of every case. To enrich premalignant or tumor cells for nucleic acid extraction, macro-dissection was performed after pathologic assessment. The AllPrep DNA/RNA FFPE Kit was used to isolate DNA from FFPE tissue. CDR3 length: 15 amino acids, cysteine to phenylalanine. Only the CDR3 region is kept as DNA, spanning 45 bases read in frame from base 1. The germline V gene encodes CDR1 MNHNY and CDR2 SVGAGI (reference sequence). V and J are trimmed by 3 bases and 5 bases, and the gene matches miss 9 bases of the junction. The immunoSEQ hsTCRbeta Kit was used to sequence TCR beta CDR3 regions from DNA. On the study's bioinformatics: The ImmunoSEQ Analyzer was used to analyse the TCR sequencing data. T cell clonality was defined as 1 minus Pielou's evenness computed on productive rearrangements. The inverse Simpson index, applied to productive templates, was used to measure T cell diversity. T cell density was defined as TCR beta template counts normalized to usable DNA, with usable DNA estimated by amplification and sequencing of housekeeping genes. TCR metrics were compared across histologic stages using two-sided Kruskal-Wallis tests. TCRdb provides this immuneACCESS table in a form limited to in-frame rearrangements. Some clones are lacking; in checked studies, under half of them reflect an unresolved V gene, and why the rest are absent is not known. V, J and clone size are those of that table, while D and trimming were read from the DNA. Counted in this sample were 8,000 to 10,000 clones; more than 75% of them appeared once. The top ten clonotypes cover over 10% of the sample.

With respect to this clone: The target of this receptor is not known. It has no much larger one-base neighbor in the sample; base qualities were not kept.

The chain was built from TRBV6-6 and TRBJ2-7; the junction holds 8 bases that match TRBD1. Sequencing was performed on FFPE lung adenocarcinoma in situ tissue. The cell subset or site label on this specimen signifies: preinvasive adenocarcinoma in situ (AIS). This TCR came from an older person with lung adenocarcinoma. The bases are TGTGCCAGCAGTTATCATGACAGGGGTCAAAACGAGCAGTACTTC. It translates to CASSYHDRGQNEQYF.